This TCR beta chain emerged from a study of post-analysis software for immune sequencing data. cDNA libraries of TCR beta carried unique molecular identifiers. From around 1 to 10 million T cells, 550,000 or so cDNA molecules were obtained. TCRdb passed the PCR reads through MiXCR, listing each CDR3 protein once. The data contain some 370,000 distinct CDR3 sequences, around 33% of them singletons. The CDR3 is 14 residues long. CDR1 and CDR2 from the germline V gene are SEHNR and FQNEAQ (reference sequence). V trimming: 5 bases; J trimming: 2 bases; junction bases outside the gene matches: 3. With respect to this clonotype: What it recognizes is unknown.

General study points: Strong co-clustering by F measure was seen for same-batch samples. Controls had significantly higher normalized Chao1 diversity than multiple sclerosis patients. Four or five TRBV segments (TRBV5-6, TRBV5-1 and TRBV20-1 among them) occurred more frequently in patients than in controls.

The sequence was collected from a girl between 5 and 17 years old with multiple sclerosis. Sequences were obtained from blood. This sequence joins TRBV7-9 and TRBJ1-2, with 9 bases aligning to TRBD1. The CDR3 here is CASSQGTGNYGYTF. The DNA for the CDR3 is TGTGCCAGCAGCCAAGGGACAGGGAACTATGGCTACACCTTC. The entire variable domain, with the rest obtained from reference TRBV7-9 and TRBJ1-2, is as follows: DTGVSQNPRHKITKRGQNVTFRCDPISEHNRLYWYRQTLGQGPEFLTYFQNEAQLEKSRLLSDRFSAERPKGSFSTLEIQRTEQGDSAMYLCASSQGTGNYGYTFGSGTRLTVV.